Listed below are T cell receptor beta chains from one sample, sequenced in a study of blood T cells in healthy people across ages. TCRdb independently ran MiXCR on the 5' RACE reads; one entry per CDR3 protein. The sample lists around 800,000 distinct CDR3 sequences; around half were seen once. Sequences were obtained from blood. These receptors all stem from an elderly man in good health. The CDR3 runs from the conserved cysteine through the conserved F or W. D genes are given only for firm matches. Clone size is not always given. Where it is, it says once, few, many or a class for expanded clones.

TRBV7-2	TRBD2	NA	TRBJ2-3	16	TGTGCCAGCAGCTTAGGTCCTAGCGGGGGCACAGATACGCAGTATTTT	CASSLGPSGGTDTQYF
TRBV6-5	TRBD1	few	TRBJ2-7	16	TGTGCCAGCAGTTCCCCGGGACAGGGTGGGTCCTACGAGCAGTACTTC	CASSSPGQGGSYEQYF
TRBV20-1	NA	few	TRBJ2-1	13	TGCAGTGCCTCGAGCGGCATCTACAATGAGCAGTTCTTC	CSASSGIYNEQFF
TRBV6-6	NA	NA	TRBJ1-1	15	TGTGCCAGCAGTTACTCGTATCGGGGTACGGCTGAAGCTTTCTTT	CASSYSYRGTAEAFF
TRBV7-3	TRBD1	NA	TRBJ2-7	13	TGTGCCAGCAGCTGCGGACAGGGGAGGGAGCAGTACTTC	CASSCGQGREQYF
TRBV19	NA	NA	TRBJ2-7	13	TGTGCCAGTAGTGTATCGGAGGGATACGAGCAGTACTTC	CASSVSEGYEQYF
TRBV7-9	TRBD2	NA	TRBJ2-1	20	TGTGCCAGCAGCTCTCTCGGGACTAGCGGGGGTGTCCTCTCCTACAATGAGCAGTTCTTC	CASSSLGTSGGVLSYNEQFF
TRBV29-1	NA	NA	TRBJ2-1	14	TGCAGCGTTGCTGGGATGTGGGGAAAGCATGAGCAGTTCTTC	CSVAGMWGKHEQFF
TRBV28	TRBD1	few	TRBJ1-5	16	TGTGCCAGCAGCCCTCGGACAGGGAGTGACAATCAGCCCCAGCATTTT	CASSPRTGSDNQPQHF
TRBV29-1	TRBD1	once	TRBJ1-1	14	TGCAGCGTTGAAGCGGACAGGGACGGCCCTGAAGCTTTCTTT	CSVEADRDGPEAFF
TRBV9	TRBD2	many	TRBJ2-1	14	TGTGCCAGCAGCCCCGGCGGGGGATACAATGAGCAGTTCTTC	CASSPGGGYNEQFF
TRBV7-8	TRBD2	few	TRBJ2-5	19	TGTGCCAGCAGTGGGAGTCGGGGGACTAGCGGGATCCACCAAGAGACCCAGTACTTC	CASSGSRGTSGIHQETQYF
TRBV4-1	TRBD2	NA	TRBJ2-2	16	TGCGCCAGCAGCCAAGGGCGGGGGGGAGTACCCGGGGAGCTGTTTTTT	CASSQGRGGVPGELFF
TRBV2	NA	few	TRBJ2-6	13	TGTGCCAGCAAGAGCCTTGGGGCCAACGTCCTGACTTTC	CASKSLGANVLTF
TRBV15	NA	NA	TRBJ2-7	14	TGTGCCACCAGCAGAGGACAGACCTCCTACGAGCAGTACTTC	CATSRGQTSYEQYF
TRBV20-1	TRBD1	NA	TRBJ1-2	13	TGCAGTGCGAGGGACAGACCTAACTATGGCTACACCTTC	CSARDRPNYGYTF
TRBV7-9	NA	few	TRBJ2-7	11	TGTGCCAGCAGCTTAGACGTATTCCAGTACTTC	CASSLDVFQYF
TRBV6-1	NA	NA	TRBJ2-3	16	TGTGCCAGCAGTCCCTTAAGGGCGAACGTGATGGATACGCAGTATTTT	CASSPLRANVMDTQYF
TRBV4-3	NA	few	TRBJ1-4	15	TGCGCCAGCAGCCAAGTCGGATCTATAGGTGAAAAACTGTTTTTT	CASSQVGSIGEKLFF
TRBV7-3	TRBD1	NA	TRBJ2-5	14	TGTGCCAGCAGTCAGACAGGGGATGAAGAGACCCAGTACTTC	CASSQTGDEETQYF
TRBV12-3/TRBV12-4	TRBD2	NA	TRBJ2-5	16	TGTGCCAGCAGTTTCAATCAGGGCGGGAGTATGGAGACCCAGTACTTC	CASSFNQGGSMETQYF
TRBV29-1	TRBD2	few	TRBJ2-4	14	TGCAGCGTTAACGGGAGGGCCCCCAAAAACATTCAGTACTTC	CSVNGRAPKNIQYF
TRBV28	NA	NA	TRBJ2-7	13	TGTGCCAGCACCGAAGGGGTAGCCTACGAGCAGTACTTC	CASTEGVAYEQYF
TRBV6-1	NA	NA	TRBJ1-2	15	TGTGCCAGCAGTGAAGGGCCGGGGAGAGTTGATGGCTACACCTTC	CASSEGPGRVDGYTF
TRBV30	TRBD1	NA	TRBJ2-3	14	TGTGCCTGGAGCCAGGGACAGATCACAGATACGCAGTATTTT	CAWSQGQITDTQYF
TRBV28	NA	NA	TRBJ2-3	12	TGTGCCAGCAGTTATGGGGGCGGGGTGCAGTATTTT	CASSYGGGVQYF
TRBV4-3	TRBD2	NA	TRBJ2-1	16	TGCGCCAGCAGCCAAGAGGGGCGGGGGACCTTCAATGAGCAGTTCTTC	CASSQEGRGTFNEQFF
TRBV13	NA	NA	TRBJ2-3	12	TGTGCCAGCAGTTGGAGCACAGATACGCAGTATTTT	CASSWSTDTQYF
TRBV3-1	TRBD1	NA	TRBJ2-7	17	TGTGCCAGCAGCCGCCGTCCCGGGACAGGGGACACCTACGAGCAGTACTTC	CASSRRPGTGDTYEQYF
TRBV7-6	TRBD2	few	TRBJ2-5	18	TGTGCCAGCAGCCTGGGGACTAGCGGAACCGACGTTCTAGAGACCCAGTACTTC	CASSLGTSGTDVLETQYF
TRBV5-1	TRBD2	NA	TRBJ2-3	18	TGCGCCAGCAGCTCAATAAACAGACTAGCGGGACACACAGATACGCAGTATTTT	CASSSINRLAGHTDTQYF
TRBV7-2	TRBD2	NA	TRBJ2-1	16	TGTGCCAGCAGCTTATCCTCCATAGCGGGGGGGAATGAGCAGTTCTTC	CASSLSSIAGGNEQFF
TRBV4-3	NA	NA	TRBJ2-7	16	TGCGCCAGCAGCCAGACGAGCGGCAGCTCCTACAATGAGCAGTACTTC	CASSQTSGSSYNEQYF
TRBV9	NA	NA	TRBJ2-3	15	TGTGCCAGCAGCGTAGAATGGGAGTCAACAGATACGCAGTATTTT	CASSVEWESTDTQYF
TRBV20-1	NA	NA	TRBJ1-2	12	TGCAGTGCTAGAGAGGGTATCTATGGCTACACCTTC	CSAREGIYGYTF
TRBV20-1	TRBD2	many	TRBJ2-1	15	TGCAGTGCTGGACTTAGCGGGAGGGCCATCGATGAGCAGTTCTTC	CSAGLSGRAIDEQFF
TRBV7-2	NA	once	TRBJ2-4	15	TGTGCCAGCAGCCAGACCGGAGGGGCGCCGGACATTCAGTACTTC	CASSQTGGAPDIQYF
TRBV12-3/TRBV12-4	NA	NA	TRBJ1-6	15	TGTGCCAGCCACAATGGGCAGTCCTATAATTCACCCCTCCACTTT	CASHNGQSYNSPLHF
TRBV6-5	TRBD2	few	TRBJ2-1	15	TGTGCCACCAGTTACCCGACTAGCGGGAGAAGTGAGCAGTTCTTC	CATSYPTSGRSEQFF
TRBV5-1	NA	few	TRBJ1-1	16	TGCGCCAGCAGCTTGGACCCCCTAACAGGGAACACTGAAGCTTTCTTT	CASSLDPLTGNTEAFF
TRBV18	NA	NA	TRBJ2-5	14	TGTGCCAGCTCACCACGTAAGGGAGAAGAGACCCAGTACTTC	CASSPRKGEETQYF
TRBV20-1	TRBD2	NA	TRBJ2-1	15	TGCAGTGCTACCCCGGGGGTAGCGGGGCCAAGTGAGCAGTTCTTC	CSATPGVAGPSEQFF
TRBV3-1	TRBD1	few	TRBJ2-1	14	TGTGCCAGCAAAGGGCAGGGGGCCTACAATGAGCAGTTCTTC	CASKGQGAYNEQFF
TRBV5-6	NA	NA	TRBJ2-2	16	TGTGCCAGTAGCTTGTTGTCTAGCGTTGGAACCGGGGAGCTGTTTTTT	CASSLLSSVGTGELFF
TRBV4-3	TRBD1	NA	TRBJ2-1	15	TGCGCCAGCAGCCAAGCGGGACAGGTATACAATGAGCAGTTCTTC	CASSQAGQVYNEQFF
TRBV9	TRBD2	once	TRBJ2-3	17	TGTGCCAGCAGCGTACGAGGGACTAGCGGATCCACAGATACGCAGTATTTT	CASSVRGTSGSTDTQYF
TRBV4-3	TRBD1	NA	TRBJ2-6	16	TGCGCCAGCAGCCCGAACAGGGGGATTGGGGCCAACGTCCTGACTTTC	CASSPNRGIGANVLTF
TRBV28	NA	once	TRBJ2-7	15	TGTGCCAGCAGTTTTCTACGGGACAATCTCAATGAGCAGTACTTC	CASSFLRDNLNEQYF
TRBV7-2	TRBD2	NA	TRBJ2-5	14	TGTGCCAGCAGCTCCGGGACTACTCAAGAGACCCAGTACTTC	CASSSGTTQETQYF
TRBV7-2	NA	NA	TRBJ2-5	15	TGTGCCAGCAGCTTGGGCCCAGAAGGGGGGGAGACCCAGTACTTC	CASSLGPEGGETQYF
TRBV7-6	NA	NA	TRBJ2-1	16	TGTGCCAGCAGCCCTCTCGGCGGTCTAGCAGCTGATGAGCAGTTCTTC	CASSPLGGLAADEQFF
TRBV28	TRBD2	NA	TRBJ2-5	15	TGTTCAGGGGGGGGACTAGCGGGAGGGCCCCATGAGCAGTACTTC	CSGGGLAGGPHEQYF